This T cell receptor beta chain was identified during a study of blood T cell repertoires in COVID-19. As for the study in general: Samples came from the United States, Italy and Spain, spanning acute and convalescent COVID-19. The analysed material was cDNA or gDNA that came from T cells, B-cell-depleted T cells, or PBMCs.

Cohorts were based on clinical histories the participants reported. People in the exposed group encountered a COVID-19 case within 2 weeks before entering the study. V was trimmed by 1 base and J by 0 bases, leaving 13 bases between them. CDR1 is SGHDT and CDR2 is YYEEEE in the germline V gene. CDR3 length: 16 amino acids. Produced via immunoSEQ multiplex PCR; TCRdb's table is partial and in-frame only. The table has 200,000 to 250,000 clones, 80% to 90% seen once. This chain connects TRBV5-6 to TRBJ1-1; D call uncertain. The material sequenced was PBMCs or T cells enriched from blood (not recorded which). The TCR was taken from a woman aged 25-40 years who had been exposed to COVID-19. CDR3 bases: TGTGCCAGCAGCTTGCTAGTCGCAGAGTTGAACACTGAAGCTTTCTTT. It codes for CASSLLVAELNTEAFF.